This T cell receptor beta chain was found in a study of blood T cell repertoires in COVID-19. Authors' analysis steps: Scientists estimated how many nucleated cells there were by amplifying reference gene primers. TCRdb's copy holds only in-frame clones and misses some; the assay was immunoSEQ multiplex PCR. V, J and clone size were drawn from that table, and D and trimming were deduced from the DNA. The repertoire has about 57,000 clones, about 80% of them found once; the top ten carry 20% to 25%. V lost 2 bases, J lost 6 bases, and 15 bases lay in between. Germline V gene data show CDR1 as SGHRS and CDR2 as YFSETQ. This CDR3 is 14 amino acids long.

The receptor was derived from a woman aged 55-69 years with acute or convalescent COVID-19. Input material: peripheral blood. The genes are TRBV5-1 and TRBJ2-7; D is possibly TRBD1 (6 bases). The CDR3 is CASSFSQGRGEQYF. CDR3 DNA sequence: TGCGCCAGCAGCTTTTCACAGGGTCGTGGCGAGCAGTACTTC.